The 6 T cell receptor beta chains listed next were all sequenced from one sample in a study of lymphopenia after photon versus proton radiotherapy. Profiled with immunoSEQ multiplex PCR; TCRdb holds only in-frame clones, not every one. The table records roughly 30,000 clones, 94% of them present only once. The sample consisted of peripheral blood, taken from a patient treated with photon-based radiotherapy. Receptors originate from a woman between 50 and 59 years old with cholangiocarcinoma.

The chain employs TRBV9 and TRBJ1-1; D is perhaps TRBD1 (5 bases). The CDR3 is 15 residues long. The ends were cut back, 4 bases at V and 0 bases at J, with 13 bases in the middle. Germline V gives CDR1 SGDLS, CDR2 YYNGEE. CDR3 nucleotides: TGTGCCAGCAGCAACCGGGAGACAGTGAACACTGAAGCTTTCTTT. Encoded protein: CASSNRETVNTEAFF. The whole variable domain, remainder taken from reference TRBV9 and TRBJ1-1, is DSGVTQTPKHLITATGQRVTLRCSPRSGDLSVYWYQQSLDQGLQFLIQYYNGEERAKGNILERFSAQQFPDLHSELNLSSLELGDSALYFCASSNRETVNTEAFFGQGTRLTVV.

The chain links TRBV10-3 to TRBJ2-7; perhaps TRBD1 as D (5 bases). In germline, CDR1 is ENHRY, CDR2 SYGVKD. V lost 4 bases and J lost 0, with 10 bases in between. This CDR3 is 14 amino acids long. CDR3 bases: TGTGCCATCAGTGGCGACAGACACTCCTACGAGCAGTACTTC. Its protein is CAISGDRHSYEQYF.

The rearrangement joins TRBV6-5 to TRBJ2-7, with TRBD2 matching 15 bases. CDR1 is MNHEY, CDR2 SVGAGI, per germline. CDR3 length: 14 amino acids. With 8 bases clipped from V and 3 bases from J, the junction kept 2 bases outside the gene matches. The CDR3 DNA is TGTGCCAGCGGACTAGCGGGGGGGGACTACGAGCAGTACTTC. Translation: CASGLAGGDYEQYF.

V gene TRBV19 combines with J gene TRBJ1-1, with TRBD1 as a possible D gene (6 bases). V was shortened by 3 bases and J by 5 bases, with 10 bases between the two germline ends. The germline CDR1 and CDR2 sequences are LNHDA and SQIVND (reference sequence). This CDR3 has 13 residues. The CDR3: CASSIGGLTEAFF. CDR3 in DNA: TGTGCCAGTAGTATCGGGGGGCTAACTGAAGCTTTCTTT.

This rearrangement joins TRBV20-1 to TRBJ2-3, with no clear D. CDR3 length: 10 amino acids. Between the trimmed V and J ends, which lost 3 bases and 2 bases, there was a span of 0 bases. Looked up from germline, CDR1 is DFQATT and CDR2 is SNEGSKA (reference sequence). The chain's CDR3 is CSASTDTQYF. In nucleotides, the CDR3 is TGCAGTGCTAGCACAGATACGCAGTATTTT.

The chain has TRBV6-4 and TRBJ1-2; 8 bases fit TRBD1. CDR1 and CDR2 (germline): MRHNA, SNTAGT. The trim removed 4 bases at V and 3 bases at J, leaving 7 bases unmatched. CDR3 length equals 15 residues. CDR3 sequence (DNA): TGTGCCAGCAGTGCCGGGACAGGCTCTGACTATGGCTACACCTTC. It specifies CASSAGTGSDYGYTF.